Given below is one TCR beta chain in context. The sample originates from a study of T cell changes during pregnancy in multiple sclerosis. Germline lookup yields CDR1 SGHKS and CDR2 YYEKEE (reference sequence). The CDR3 spans 17 residues. Trimming pared 0 bases from V and 0 bases from J, leaving 12 bases between. Assay: immunoSEQ multiplex PCR; the TCRdb copy retains only in-frame clones and omits some. The data hold 20,000 to 25,000 clones, with 90% to 95% observed a single time. The rearrangement joins TRBV5-5 to TRBJ2-2; D is undetermined. The sequenced sample was CD8+ T cells from peripheral blood mononuclear cells, obtained in the third trimester of pregnancy. This TCR was sampled from a female donor with multiple sclerosis, enrolled in a pregnancy study. The CDR3 nucleotides are TGTGCCAGCAGCTTGGCGGGTGGTACTACGAACACCGGGGAGCTGTTTTTT. This encodes CASSLAGGTTNTGELFF.